This T cell receptor (beta chain) was identified during a study of chemoradiotherapy in HPV16-positive cancers (dated by TCRdb to 2022 to 2024). In terms of the full investigation: Functional T-cell assays on cells from two HPV16-positive patients defined candidate HPV-specific T-cell clones and common TCR motifs. The study set out to ask whether T-cell immunity against the HPV oncoproteins E6 and E7 changes over the course of chemoradiotherapy and whether that immunity affects survival. The candidate HPV-specific TCRs and motifs were subsequently tracked in TCR repertoires obtained from about 79 patients with HPV-related cancers.

The V and J ends are trimmed by 3 bases and 0 bases, leaving 9 bases between them. CDR1 and CDR2 are read off the germline V gene (reference sequence) as SGHKS and YYEKEE. Taken from cysteine to phenylalanine, the CDR3 has 15 residues. This entry keeps only the CDR3 DNA: 45 bases, framed from base 1. The full study reports these points: Only two HPV16-positive patients were used to derive the functional definition of HPV-specific T cells, and the survival association was reported for HPV16-positive patients. Expansion of candidate HPV-specific clones and E7-related TCR motifs was observed in the tumor microenvironment during treatment, whereas no such expansion was observed for non-HPV-specific T cells. Among HPV16-positive patients, expansion of HPV-responsive T cells during chemoradiotherapy was associated with better recurrence-free survival.

On this clone: The antigen it binds to is not known. Base qualities were left out, and no much larger clone turns up one base away.

Because repertoires were sampled repeatedly during chemoradiotherapy, clonal expansion in the tumor microenvironment could be followed. Libraries were prepared through the immunoSEQ multiplex PCR assay. TCRdb provides this immuneACCESS table in a form limited to in-frame rearrangements. Some clones are lacking; in checked studies, under half of them reflect an unresolved V gene, and why the rest are absent is not known. For this sample there are roughly 12,000 clones; around 85% appear just once. 0.85% to 1.3% of the sample belongs to the ten largest clones. Sampling was carried out from a patient who underwent chemoradiotherapy. The chain was built from TRBV5-5 and TRBJ1-4; the D gene is not confidently resolved. The source of this sequence is a human donor with HPV-associated anogenital cancer. The CDR3 region reads CASSWTVATNEKLFF. The DNA sequence is as follows: TGTGCCAGCAGCTGGACGGTTGCAACTAATGAAAAACTGTTTTTT. This CDR3, with the reference TRBV5-5 and TRBJ1-4 proteins standing in past its ends, gives the full variable domain DAGVTQSPTHLIKTRGQQVTLRCSPISGHKSVSWYQQVLGQGPQFIFQYYEKEERGRGNFPDRFSARQFPNYSSELNVNALLLGDSALYLCASSWTVATNEKLFFGSGTQLSVL.